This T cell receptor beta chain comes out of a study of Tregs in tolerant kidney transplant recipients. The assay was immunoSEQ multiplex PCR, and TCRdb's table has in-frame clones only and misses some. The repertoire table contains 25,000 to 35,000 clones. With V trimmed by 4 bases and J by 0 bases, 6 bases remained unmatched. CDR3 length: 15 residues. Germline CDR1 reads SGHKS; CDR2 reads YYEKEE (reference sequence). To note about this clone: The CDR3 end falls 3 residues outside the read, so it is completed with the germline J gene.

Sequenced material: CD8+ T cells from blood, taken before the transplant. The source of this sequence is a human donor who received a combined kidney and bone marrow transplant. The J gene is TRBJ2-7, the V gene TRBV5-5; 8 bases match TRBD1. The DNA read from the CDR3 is TGTGCCAGCAGCGAATGGACAGGGACCTCCTACGAG. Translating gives CASSEWTGTSYE. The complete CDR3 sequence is CASSEWTGTSYEQYF. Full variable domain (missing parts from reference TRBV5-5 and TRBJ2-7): DAGVTQSPTHLIKTRGQQVTLRCSPISGHKSVSWYQQVLGQGPQFIFQYYEKEERGRGNFPDRFSARQFPNYSSELNVNALLLGDSALYLCASSEWTGTSYEQYFGPGTRLTVT.